The T cell receptor (beta chain) described here comes from a study of identical twins. TCRdb used MiXCR to reprocess the 5' RACE reads, holding one entry per CDR3 protein. The profile covers fewer than 650,000 distinct CDR3 sequences, with 9.6% appearing a single time and approximately 3.2% taken by the ten largest. Many counts were recorded for this clonotype. This sample was shared with a second study, whose subject was yellow fever vaccine responses in identical twins.

What was sequenced was PBMCs. This receptor was obtained from a woman aged 18-29 years in good health.

The CDR3 spells CASSQPGQVLYF. Here the CDR3 DNA reads TGTGCCAGCAGCCAACCGGGACAGGTTCTGTATTTT. The chain has TRBV12-3 or TRBV12-4 and TRBJ2-3; 8 bases agree with TRBD1. Losses at the gene ends were 6 bases for V and 14 bases for J; bases not matched to a gene: 10. The CDR3 consists of 12 residues.